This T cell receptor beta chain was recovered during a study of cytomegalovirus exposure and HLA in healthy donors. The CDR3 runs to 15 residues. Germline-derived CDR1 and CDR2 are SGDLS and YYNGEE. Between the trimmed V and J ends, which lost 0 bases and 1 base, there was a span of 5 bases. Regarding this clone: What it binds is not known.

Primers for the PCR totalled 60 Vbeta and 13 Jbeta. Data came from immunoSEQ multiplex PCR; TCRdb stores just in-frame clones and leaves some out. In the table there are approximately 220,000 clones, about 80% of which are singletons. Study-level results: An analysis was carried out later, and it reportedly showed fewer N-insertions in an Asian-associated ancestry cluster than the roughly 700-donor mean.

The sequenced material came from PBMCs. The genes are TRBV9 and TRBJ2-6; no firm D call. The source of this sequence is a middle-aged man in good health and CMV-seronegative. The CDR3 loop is CASSVGRSGANVLTF. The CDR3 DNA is TGTGCCAGCAGCGTAGGCAGGTCTGGGGCCAACGTCCTGACTTTC.